Each of the 19 T cell receptor beta chains below was sequenced from the same sample in a study of blood T cell repertoires in COVID-19. Sequenced by immunoSEQ multiplex PCR; TCRdb stores in-frame clones only, minus some. The profile shows 230,000 or so clones, about 88% of them singletons. Sequencing was done on a sample of PBMCs or T cells enriched from blood (not recorded which). Receptor source: a woman aged 25 to 39 who had recovered from COVID-19.

The chain combines TRBV25-1 with TRBJ1-1, with D possibly TRBD1 on 5 matching bases. Germline-derived CDR1 and CDR2 are MGHDK and SYGVNS. V was trimmed by 6 bases and J by 8 bases, leaving 10 bases between them. The CDR3 is made up of 11 amino acids. The chain's CDR3 is CASSGGVEAFF. The CDR3 nucleotides are TGTGCCAGCAGCGGGGGGGTCGAAGCTTTCTTT.

The V call is TRBV2, the J call TRBJ1-5; TRBD1 matches at 11 bases. Per the germline V gene, CDR1 is SNHLY and CDR2 is FYNNEI. This CDR3 is 18 amino acids long. Trimming at V came to 6 bases and at J to 0 bases, leaving 10 bases not matched to a gene. In DNA form, the CDR3 reads TGTGCCAGCAGCCAAGGACAGGGGGCCCCTTATAGCAATCAGCCCCAGCATTTT. Its translation is CASSQGQGAPYSNQPQHF.

The gene calls are TRBV6-5 and TRBJ1-6; D might be TRBD1 (5 bases). Trimming shortened V by 4 bases and J by 6 bases, and 10 bases separated the two germline ends. The CDR3 covers 14 residues. The germline CDR1 and CDR2 sequences are MNHEY and SVGAGI. The CDR3 here is CASSSGQVNSPLHF. CDR3 DNA: TGTGCCAGCAGTTCAGGACAAGTTAATTCACCCCTCCACTTT.

The CDR3 protein is CSVGVDRDRETQYF. The CDR3 DNA follows: TGCAGCGTTGGTGTGGACAGGGATCGGGAGACCCAGTACTTC. The chain couples TRBV29-1 to TRBJ2-5, with 8 bases fitting TRBD1. With 4 bases clipped from V and 5 bases from J, the junction kept 9 bases outside the gene matches. The CDR3 covers 14 residues. Germline loops: CDR1 SQVTM, CDR2 ANQGSEA.

This chain joins TRBV7-2 and TRBJ2-7, with 9 bases that match TRBD1. The CDR3 is made up of 15 amino acids. The V and J ends lost 5 bases and 5 bases, in that order; junction bases with no gene match: 10. Germline V gene lookup returns CDR1 SGHTA and CDR2 FQGNSA. The CDR3: CASSPPGQGSHEQYF. The CDR3 DNA is TGTGCCAGCAGCCCGCCGGGACAGGGTAGTCACGAGCAGTACTTC.

The rearrangement joins TRBV4-1 to TRBJ2-3; 9 nucleotides match TRBD1. The CDR3 is 14 residues long. Trimming cost V 3 bases and J 6 bases; bases outside gene matches: 4. Germline CDR1 reads MGHRA; CDR2 reads YSYEKL. The CDR3 spells CASSQGDRVDTQYF. CDR3 DNA sequence: TGCGCCAGCAGCCAGGGGGACAGGGTTGATACGCAGTATTTT.

The chain uses TRBV7-6 and TRBJ2-1; D is possibly TRBD2 (7 bases). Germline lookup yields CDR1 SGHVS and CDR2 FNYEAQ. Trimming stripped 4 bases from V and 0 bases from J, with 22 bases between. CDR3 length equals 19 residues. CDR3 residues: CASSSRGPQGLGSYNEQFF. The CDR3 coding sequence is TGTGCCAGCAGCTCGCGGGGGCCCCAAGGGCTTGGCTCCTACAATGAGCAGTTCTTC. The full variable domain, rest sourced from reference TRBV7-6 and TRBJ2-1, is GAGVSQSPRYKVTKRGQDVALRCDPISGHVSLYWYRQALGQGPEFLTYFNYEAQQDKSGLPNDRFSAERPEGSISTLTIQRTEQRDSAMYRCASSSRGPQGLGSYNEQFFGPGTRLTVL.

The chain employs TRBV3-1 (or the pseudogene TRBV3-2) and TRBJ2-3; 7 bases align to TRBD2. J was trimmed by 1 base and V by 4 bases; bases with no gene match: 5. CDR1 and CDR2 (germline): LGHDT, YNNKEL (reference sequence). The CDR3 spans 15 residues. The CDR3 loop is CASSPRAGGTDTQYF. The DNA for the CDR3 is TGTGCCAGCAGCCCCCGGGCGGGGGGCACAGATACGCAGTATTTT.

CDR3: CASSQDMSKEQFF. In nucleotides, the CDR3 is TGCGCCAGCAGCCAGGATATGTCAAAAGAGCAGTTCTTC. The chain recombines TRBV5-1 with TRBJ2-1; no firm D call. With 4 bases removed from V and 10 bases from J, the gap between germline ends came to 15 bases. Germline CDR1 SGHRS, CDR2 YFSETQ. The CDR3 covers 13 residues.

This chain links TRBV6-5 with TRBJ2-7, with 8 bases lining up with TRBD2. The CDR3 spans 15 residues. In germline, CDR1 is MNHEY, CDR2 SVGAGI. V lost 0 bases to trimming and J lost 4 bases; unmatched junction nucleotides: 5. This chain's CDR3 is CASSYSGGGIYEQYF. CDR3 nucleotide sequence: TGTGCCAGCAGTTACTCAGGCGGGGGGATTTACGAGCAGTACTTC.

This sequence joins TRBV5-1 and TRBJ2-3; 8 nucleotides match TRBD1. The CDR3 has 15 amino acids. CDR1 and CDR2 from the germline V gene are SGHRS and YFSETQ. V was clipped by 4 bases and J by 1 base; unmatched bases: 5. CDR3 residues: CASSPKTGGTDTQYF. In DNA form, the CDR3 reads TGCGCCAGCAGCCCGAAGACAGGGGGCACAGATACGCAGTATTTT.

Notes on this clone: One base away lies a much larger clone, so this may be a sequencing read error. The V gene is TRBV4-1, the J gene TRBJ1-1, with D perhaps matching TRBD1 (6 bases). The V end lost 0 bases, the J end lost 4 bases, and 6 bases lay between the germline ends. The CDR3 length is 13 residues. Germline-derived CDR1 and CDR2 are MGHRA and YSYEKL. CDR3 bases: TGCGCCAGCAGCCAAGACAGGGGCACTGAAGCTTTCTTT. It yields the protein CASSQDRGTEAFF.

This chain connects TRBV7-9 to TRBJ2-7, with TRBD1 as a possible D gene (6 bases). Germline loops: CDR1 SEHNR, CDR2 FQNEAQ (reference sequence). Trimming shortened V by 5 bases and J by 4 bases, and 9 bases separated the two germline ends. The CDR3 runs 12 residues. The CDR3 loop reads CASSIQGYEQYF. DNA of the CDR3: TGTGCCAGCAGCATACAGGGTTACGAGCAGTACTTC. The whole variable domain, filled in from reference TRBV7-9 and TRBJ2-7, reads DTGVSQNPRHKITKRGQNVTFRCDPISEHNRLYWYRQTLGQGPEFLTYFQNEAQLEKSRLLSDRFSAERPKGSFSTLEIQRTEQGDSAMYLCASSIQGYEQYFGPGTRLTVT.

This chain connects TRBV7-8 to TRBJ1-2; D is possibly TRBD1 (6 bases). CDR1 and CDR2 from the germline V gene are SGHVS and FQNEAQ. Trimming pared 4 bases from V and 2 bases from J, leaving 14 bases between. The CDR3 has 15 residues. CDR3 amino acids: CASSWWGRPNYGYTF. The CDR3 DNA reads as TGTGCCAGCAGCTGGTGGGGGCGACCGAACTATGGCTACACCTTC.

This chain connects TRBV14 to TRBJ2-2; possibly TRBD2 for D (7 bases). The V and J ends lost 0 bases and 7 bases respectively, with 15 bases between them. CDR3 length equals 16 residues. Germline V gene sequence: CDR1 SGHDN, CDR2 FVKESK. CDR3 DNA: TGTGCCAGCAGCCAAGATGGCGGGGGCGAGGACGGGGAGCTGTTTTTT. Its protein product is CASSQDGGGEDGELFF.

The V call is TRBV6-5, the J call TRBJ2-3; 8 nucleotides match TRBD2. Germline-derived CDR1 and CDR2 are MNHEY and SVGAGI. This CDR3 contains 16 residues. After removal of 0 bases from V and 4 bases from J, the junction contained 6 bases not matched to a gene. CDR3 in amino acids: CASSYSIRGGADTQYF. CDR3 sequence (DNA): TGTGCCAGCAGTTACTCGATACGGGGGGGCGCAGATACGCAGTATTTT.

The J gene is TRBJ2-1, the V gene TRBV25-1; the match to TRBD1 covers 9 bases. This CDR3 comprises 15 residues. Germline lookup yields CDR1 MGHDK and CDR2 SYGVNS. With 6 bases clipped from V and 4 bases from J, the junction kept 7 bases outside the gene matches. CDR3 nucleotide sequence: TGTGCCAGCAGAGACAGGGGGGGGTATTACAATGAGCAGTTCTTC. Its translation is CASRDRGGYYNEQFF.

The chain joins TRBV7-2 to TRBJ1-6; D possibly corresponds to TRBD1 (6 bases). CDR1 is SGHTA, CDR2 FQGNSA, per germline. CDR3 length: 18 residues. V was trimmed by 2 bases and J by 0 bases, leaving 14 bases between them. The CDR3 DNA follows: TGTGCCAGCAGCTTAATTCCCACAGGGAGCTCCTATAATTCACCCCTCCACTTT. Protein sequence: CASSLIPTGSSYNSPLHF.

The chain recombines TRBV7-9 with TRBJ2-7, with D hard to call. Germline V CDR1 and CDR2: SEHNR, FQNEAQ (reference sequence). Between the trimmed V and J ends, which lost 2 bases and 4 bases, there was a span of 21 bases. This CDR3 has 17 residues. The CDR3 coding sequence is TGTGCCAGCAGCTTAATGCAGCTCGGCGGCCCGTGGTACGAGCAGTACTTC. As protein: CASSLMQLGGPWYEQYF.